This TCR beta chain was observed in a study of T-cell reconstitution after alpha-beta-depleted transplantation in children. V dropped 6 bases and J dropped 6; count of bases not matched to a gene: 4. The CDR3 runs to 14 residues. Germline V gives CDR1 LGHDT, CDR2 YNNKEL (reference sequence). This clonotype was picked up many times. Its specificity is not known. Findings and limits, study-wide: Reported findings indicate that, about two months after transplant, alpha-beta T cells came from several hundred expanded clones, which were derived from non-depleted graft cells. From surviving recipient T cells and thymic progenitors came the high day-60 TCRbeta diversity observed in some patients. The authors attributed T-cell counts and diversity one year after transplant mostly to newly produced T cells.

A TCRbeta library incorporating unique molecular identifiers was prepared. MiXCR, applied by TCRdb to the PCR reads, yields one record per CDR3 protein. The table includes fewer than 250,000 distinct CDR3 sequences, just under 8.5% detected once. This clonotype was obtained from a male patient aged 10-17 years who had a stem cell transplant for acute lymphoblastic leukemia, so the T cells may come from the graft donor. The gene calls are TRBV3-1 and TRBJ2-2, with TRBD2 identical over 10 bases. Material: PBMCs, mostly from graft donor cells, obtained 180 days after TCRalphabeta/CD19-depleted stem cell transplant. CDR3 protein: CASRGLAEAGELFF. The CDR3 DNA is TGTGCCAGCAGAGGACTAGCGGAAGCCGGGGAGCTGTTTTTT.